The entry below gives a single TCR beta chain sequence along with its context. CDR1 and CDR2 (germline): SGHDN, FVKESK. Trimming cost V 3 bases and J 5 bases, with 13 bases left between them. The CDR3 is 14 residues long. Libraries were prepared by immunoSEQ multiplex PCR; TCRdb keeps only in-frame clonotypes and omits some of them. The sample includes over 250,000 clones, approximately 90% seen only once; the top ten take approximately 2%. This record comes from a study of blood T cell repertoires in COVID-19. What was sequenced was PBMCs or T cells enriched from blood (not recorded which). V gene TRBV14 combines with J gene TRBJ2-5; weak D call: TRBD2 (7 bases). This clonotype was obtained from a woman between 55 and 75 years old in a cohort exposed to, infected with or recovered from COVID-19 (not recorded which). Written as DNA, the CDR3 is TGTGCCAGCAGCCAGCCCAGGGGAGGGGAGACCCAGTACTTC. It codes for CASSQPRGGETQYF.